This T cell receptor beta chain originates from a study of control samples from healthy donors and cancer patients. Germline CDR1 LGHNT, CDR2 FRNRAP. J lost 3 bases, V lost 0 bases, and 4 bases had no gene match. There are 15 residues in the CDR3. Data came from immunoSEQ multiplex PCR; TCRdb stores just in-frame clones and leaves some out. The table includes about 190,000 clones, about 90% detected once. The sequencing sample was made of blood. The V gene is TRBV12-5, the J gene TRBJ1-1, with 7 bases aligning to TRBD1. The sequence was obtained from a man aged 30 to 45 in good health. The CDR3 DNA reads TGTGCTAGTGGTTTGGTTCAGGGGGTGTACACTGAAGCTTTCTTT. Its translation is CASGLVQGVYTEAFF. The variable domain in full, with the rest retrieved from reference TRBV12-5 and TRBJ1-1, is DARVTQTPRHKVTEMGQEVTMRCQPILGHNTVFWYRQTMMQGLELLAYFRNRAPLDDSGMPKDRFSAEMPDATLATLKIQPSEPRDSAVYFCASGLVQGVYTEAFFGQGTRLTVV.